Below are 8 T cell receptor beta chains sequenced from a single sample in a study of blood T cell repertoires in COVID-19. Sequencing used immunoSEQ multiplex PCR; TCRdb keeps in-frame clones, though not all of them. The table shows about 480,000 clones, with approximately 91% occurring only once. The sample consisted of PBMCs or T cells enriched from blood (not recorded which). The receptors here all came from a woman aged 55-69 years who had recovered from COVID-19.

The CDR3 DNA follows: TGTGCCAGCAGCTCCCACCCGACAGGGGGCGAGCAGTACTTC. This translates into CASSSHPTGGEQYF. V gene TRBV9 combines with J gene TRBJ2-7; TRBD1 matches 9 bases. Germline loops: CDR1 SGDLS, CDR2 YYNGEE. V trimming: 4 bases; J trimming: 6 bases; junction bases outside the gene matches: 8. There are 14 residues in the CDR3.

V gene TRBV24-1 combines with J gene TRBJ1-2; D ambiguous. The germline V gene has CDR1 KGHDR and CDR2 SFDVKD. Between the trimmed V and J ends, which lost 3 bases and 1 base, there was a span of 8 bases. This CDR3 has 14 residues. The CDR3 DNA reads as TGTGCCACCAGTGATCCCCAGCGTAACTATGGCTACACCTTC. This sequence encodes CATSDPQRNYGYTF.

The chain links TRBV20-1 to TRBJ1-1, with a possible D match to TRBD1 (5 bases). Germline CDR1 DFQATT, CDR2 SNEGSKA (reference sequence). The CDR3 runs 11 residues. Trimming left V 6 bases short and J 9 bases short, with 14 bases between. CDR3 bases: TGCAGTGCCGTCCAGGGTGTCAAAGCTTTCTTT. This encodes CSAVQGVKAFF.

V usage is TRBV21-1 and J usage is TRBJ2-5; no DNA check was done on the table's D call, TRBD2. TRBV21-1 is noted as a pseudogene. The CDR3 spans 14 residues. CDR3 bases: TGTGCCAGCAGCAAAGTGACTTTCCAAGAGACCCAGTACTTC. Protein: CASSKVTFQETQYF.

This chain links TRBV24-1 with TRBJ2-3; perhaps TRBD1 as D (5 bases). The CDR3 is 14 amino acids. Trimming left V 4 bases short and J 8 bases short, with 15 bases between. Germline loops: CDR1 KGHDR, CDR2 SFDVKD. The DNA for the CDR3 is TGTGCCACCAGTGACCCCCTGGGAAGGGGTACGCAGTATTTT. Translating it yields CATSDPLGRGTQYF.

The chain couples TRBV7-9 to TRBJ2-1, with TRBD2 matching 8 bases. The CDR3 has 13 residues. Trimming removed 5 bases from V and 8 bases from J; junction bases left unmatched: 5. The germline CDR1 and CDR2 sequences are SEHNR and FQNEAQ (reference sequence). The CDR3, as DNA: TGTGCCAGCAGCGAGCCCGGGGGGGATGAGCAGTTCTTC. Residues: CASSEPGGDEQFF. Full variable domain (remainder filled in from reference TRBV7-9 and TRBJ2-1): DTGVSQNPRHKITKRGQNVTFRCDPISEHNRLYWYRQTLGQGPEFLTYFQNEAQLEKSRLLSDRFSAERPKGSFSTLEIQRTEQGDSAMYLCASSEPGGDEQFFGPGTRLTVL.

The chain joins TRBV19 to TRBJ1-1; perhaps TRBD1 as D (6 bases). This CDR3 spans 15 amino acids. Germline-derived CDR1 and CDR2 are LNHDA and SQIVND (reference sequence). Trimming left V 5 bases short and J 0 bases short, with 13 bases between. CDR3 coding DNA: TGTGCCAGTAGTCCCCGGACAGCTATGAACACTGAAGCTTTCTTT. Its protein is CASSPRTAMNTEAFF.

J is TRBJ2-3 and V is TRBV5-5, with 7 bases identical to TRBD2. The trim removed 1 base at V and 0 bases at J, leaving 8 bases unmatched. There are 17 residues in the CDR3. CDR1 and CDR2 (germline): SGHKS, YYEKEE (reference sequence). Written as DNA, the CDR3 is TGTGCCAGCAGCTTGTTGGGCGGGGGAGCTAGCACAGATACGCAGTATTTT. Its protein product is CASSLLGGGASTDTQYF.